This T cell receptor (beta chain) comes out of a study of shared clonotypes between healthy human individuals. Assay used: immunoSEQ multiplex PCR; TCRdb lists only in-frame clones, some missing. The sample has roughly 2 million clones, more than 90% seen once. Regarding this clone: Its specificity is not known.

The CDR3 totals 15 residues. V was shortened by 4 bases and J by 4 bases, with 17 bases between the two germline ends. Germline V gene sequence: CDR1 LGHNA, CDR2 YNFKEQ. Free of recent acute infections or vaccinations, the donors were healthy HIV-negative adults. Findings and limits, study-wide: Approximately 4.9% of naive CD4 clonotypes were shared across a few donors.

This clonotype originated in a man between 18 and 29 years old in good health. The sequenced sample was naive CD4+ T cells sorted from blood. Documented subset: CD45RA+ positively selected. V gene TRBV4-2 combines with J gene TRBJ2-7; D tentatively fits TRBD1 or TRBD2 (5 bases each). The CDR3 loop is CASSLRGAGAYEQYF. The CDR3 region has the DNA TGTGCCAGCAGCCTAAGAGGGGCAGGCGCATACGAGCAGTACTTC.